This TCR beta chain was documented in a study of blood T cells in healthy people across ages. The donors, healthy Caucasians from Russia, were aged roughly 6 to 90. Using a J-beta primer mix together with a sample-barcoded 5' primer, a second PCR was run for about 6 to 11 cycles. Researchers report that each sample yielded at least 3 million CDR3-containing paired-end reads. TCRdb used MiXCR to reprocess the 5' RACE reads, holding one entry per CDR3 protein. In the table there are over a million distinct CDR3 sequences, 25% of which are singletons. This CDR3 contains 16 residues. Germline lookup yields CDR1 MDHEN and CDR2 SYDVKM. Trimming shortened V by 4 bases and J by 3 bases, and 19 bases separated the two germline ends. Another study also made use of these data, one on T cells of mothers and their children. Per that study: In related and unrelated pairs alike, thymic selection shapes TCR recombination output, with inherited differences minor.

The material sequenced was blood. The sequence came from a girl aged 2-10 years in good health. This chain joins TRBV28 and TRBJ2-7, with D possibly called TRBD1 or TRBD2 (5 bases each). The CDR3 nucleotides read TGTGCCAGCAGTTGGAAGCCTGGGACGAGCTACTACGAGCAGTACTTC. It translates to CASSWKPGTSYYEQYF.